Listed below are T cell receptor beta chains from one sample, sequenced in a study of T-cell memory formation after mild COVID-19. A single record per CDR3 protein comes from TCRdb applying MiXCR to the 5' RACE reads. The sample lists around 340,000 distinct CDR3 sequences, over 20% seen once, with 9.5% to 15% in the top ten. The specimen sequenced was PBMCs or a T cell subset sorted from them (not recorded which). The receptors stem from an adult woman who had mild COVID-19 (a few samples of this study predate the infection). Cell type and time point are not known. CDR3s include the opening cysteine and the closing phenylalanine or tryptophan. The D gene is left open where the match is weak. Part of the rows lack a size; the others show once, few, many or a class for expanded clones.

TRBJ2-1,few,TRBV12-3/TRBV12-4,TRBD1,CASSSWDRDNEQFF,TGTGCCAGCAGCAGCTGGGACAGAGACAATGAGCAGTTCTTC
TRBJ2-7,few,TRBV7-9,TRBD1,CASRAGQGTYEQYF,TGTGCCAGCAGAGCCGGACAGGGTACCTACGAGCAGTACTTC
TRBJ2-7,few,TRBV12-3/TRBV12-4,-,CASSLRQPYEQYF,TGTGCCAGCAGTTTAAGACAGCCCTACGAGCAGTACTTC
TRBJ2-1,-,TRBV5-1,-,CASSLEAMEYNEQFF,TGCGCCAGCAGCTTGGAGGCTATGGAATACAATGAGCAGTTCTTC
TRBJ2-1,few,TRBV20-1,TRBD2,CSGKVRRSSGHLNEQFF,TGCAGTGGAAAAGTAAGGAGGAGTAGCGGGCATCTTAATGAGCAGTTCTTC
TRBJ2-7,-,TRBV4-1,-,CASAPGASYEQYF,TGCGCCAGCGCTCCCGGGGCGAGCTACGAGCAGTACTTC
TRBJ1-1,few,TRBV20-1,-,CSARGPQDGAFF,TGCAGTGCTAGGGGTCCCCAGGACGGAGCTTTCTTT
TRBJ1-5,few,TRBV23-1,-,CASSLISHCQPQHF,TGCGCCAGCAGTCTAATTTCACATTGTCAGCCCCAGCATTTT
TRBJ1-2,-,TRBV20-1,TRBD1,CSATTDTGVGGYTF,TGCAGTGCTACAACGGACACAGGGGTCGGAGGCTACACCTTC
TRBJ2-7,few,TRBV6-2/TRBV6-3,TRBD1,CASSPKTGADEQYF,TGTGCCAGCAGCCCGAAGACAGGGGCGGACGAGCAGTACTTC
TRBJ2-4,-,TRBV12-3/TRBV12-4,-,CASSSARGDIQYF,TGTGCCAGCAGTTCGGCGCGGGGAGACATTCAGTACTTC
TRBJ2-7,few,TRBV15,-,CATSGLDPPGIYEQYF,TGTGCCACCAGCGGTTTAGATCCCCCAGGGATCTACGAGCAGTACTTC
TRBJ1-1,many,TRBV20-1,TRBD1,CSARDFASGTGGTEAFF,TGCAGTGCTAGAGATTTCGCATCAGGGACAGGGGGCACTGAAGCTTTCTTT
TRBJ2-3,few,TRBV7-6,TRBD2,CASSLREGHTDTQYF,TGTGCCAGCAGCTTGCGGGAGGGCCATACAGATACGCAGTATTTT
TRBJ2-5,-,TRBV4-1,TRBD1,CASSGTGGKETQYF,TGCGCCAGCAGCGGGACAGGGGGAAAAGAGACCCAGTACTTC
TRBJ2-3,-,TRBV7-3,-,CASSLTGASTDTQYF,TGTGCCAGCAGCTTAACGGGGGCTAGCACAGATACGCAGTATTTT
TRBJ1-4,-,TRBV11-3,TRBD1,CASSLGSGGSNEKLFF,TGTGCCAGCAGCTTGGGTTCAGGGGGCTCTAATGAAAAACTGTTTTTT
TRBJ1-4,-,TRBV30,-,CAGQGSPDEKLFF,TGTGCCGGACAAGGGAGTCCGGATGAAAAACTGTTTTTT
TRBJ2-1,few,TRBV24-1,TRBD2,CATSDPTGTSGGENEQFF,TGTGCCACCAGTGACCCGACCGGGACTAGCGGGGGGGAGAATGAGCAGTTCTTC
TRBJ1-2,few,TRBV7-9,-,CAGLLVGTNYGYTF,TGTGCCGGGCTTTTGGTGGGCACTAACTATGGCTACACCTTC
TRBJ1-5,-,TRBV5-6,-,CASSPWAQGNQPQHF,TGTGCCAGCAGCCCCTGGGCGCAGGGCAATCAGCCCCAGCATTTT
TRBJ2-3,few,TRBV11-2,TRBD2,CASSLSGNRRDTQYF,TGTGCCAGCAGCTTAAGCGGGAACCGACGGGATACGCAGTATTTT
TRBJ2-1,-,TRBV20-1,-,CSARDGVGMYNEQFF,TGCAGTGCTAGAGATGGGGTAGGGATGTACAATGAGCAGTTCTTC
TRBJ2-7,-,TRBV10-3,-,CAISEVSSYEQYF,TGTGCCATCAGTGAGGTCTCATCTTACGAGCAGTACTTC
TRBJ2-1,-,TRBV20-1,TRBD2,CSARDRPGGQTYNEQFF,TGCAGTGCTAGAGATCGGCCGGGAGGGCAAACCTACAATGAGCAGTTCTTC
TRBJ1-1,few,TRBV7-3,-,CASSSRDGLNTEAFF,TGTGCCAGCAGCTCCCGGGACGGATTGAACACTGAAGCTTTCTTT
TRBJ2-5,-,TRBV29-1,-,CSAPSRTVQETQYF,TGCAGCGCCCCCAGCAGGACCGTACAAGAGACCCAGTACTTC
TRBJ2-5,-,TRBV27,TRBD1,CASSPSGRGLGETQYF,TGTGCCAGCAGTCCCTCCGGCAGGGGGCTTGGGGAGACCCAGTACTTC
TRBJ2-5,-,TRBV18,TRBD1,CASSPDRDETQYF,TGTGCCAGCTCACCGGACAGGGATGAGACCCAGTACTTC
TRBJ1-1,few,TRBV3-1,-,CASSQVRGSAEAFF,TGTGCCAGCAGCCAAGTGAGGGGGAGCGCTGAAGCTTTCTTT
TRBJ1-4,few,TRBV27,TRBD1,CASSNRGPREKLFF,TGTGCCAGCAGCAACAGGGGCCCGAGGGAAAAACTGTTTTTT
TRBJ2-5,-,TRBV7-7,-,CASSPTLPAAQYF,TGTGCCAGCAGCCCGACCCTTCCGGCGGCCCAGTACTTC
TRBJ2-2,many,TRBV5-6,-,CASSWDTGELFF,TGTGCCAGCAGTTGGGACACCGGGGAGCTGTTTTTT
TRBJ2-3,-,TRBV24-1,TRBD1,CATSDPRDRGADTQYF,TGTGCCACCAGTGATCCCCGGGACAGGGGTGCAGATACGCAGTATTTT
TRBJ1-2,once,TRBV27,-,CASRRHPSTGYTF,TGTGCCAGCAGACGCCATCCCTCTACGGGCTACACCTTC
TRBJ2-1,-,TRBV19,TRBD1,CAAAGTGDYNEQFF,TGTGCCGCTGCCGGGACAGGTGACTACAATGAGCAGTTCTTC
TRBJ2-1,few,TRBV7-8,-,CASSVQLSSYNEQFF,TGTGCCAGCAGCGTCCAACTATCCTCCTACAATGAGCAGTTCTTC
TRBJ1-2,-,TRBV2,-,CASNNDRFNYGYTF,TGTGCCAGCAATAACGACAGGTTCAACTATGGCTACACCTTC
TRBJ2-4,-,TRBV7-2,TRBD2,CASSLGGGANIQYF,TGTGCCAGCAGCTTAGGGGGAGGGGCGAACATTCAGTACTTC
TRBJ1-2,-,TRBV12-3/TRBV12-4,TRBD1,CASRETGAGYGYTF,TGTGCCAGCAGGGAGACAGGGGCGGGCTATGGCTACACCTTC
TRBJ1-2,-,TRBV5-1,-,CASSDDGNYGYTF,TGCGCCAGCAGCGACGACGGGAACTATGGCTACACCTTC
TRBJ1-5,few,TRBV13,-,CASSTNDQPQHF,TGTGCCAGCAGCACAAATGATCAGCCCCAGCATTTT
TRBJ1-2,-,TRBV5-5,TRBD1,CASSLARGRDCYTF,TGTGCCAGCAGCTTAGCGAGGGGGCGGGATTGCTACACCTTC
TRBJ2-2,-,TRBV20-1,-,CSARAGTGNTGELFF,TGCAGTGCTAGAGCCGGAACAGGGAACACCGGGGAGCTGTTTTTT
TRBJ2-4,few,TRBV12-3/TRBV12-4,-,CASSLVGRGQYF,TGTGCCAGCAGTTTAGTAGGTCGGGGTCAGTACTTC
TRBJ2-1,-,TRBV15,TRBD1,CATSPTGFYNEQFF,TGTGCCACCAGTCCGACAGGGTTTTACAATGAGCAGTTCTTC
TRBJ2-2,few,TRBV20-1,TRBD1,CSANRGNTGELFF,TGCAGTGCGAACAGGGGGAACACCGGGGAGCTGTTTTTT
TRBJ2-7,-,TRBV11-3,-,CASSPGNSYEQYF,TGTGCCAGCAGCCCCGGGAACTCCTACGAGCAGTACTTC
TRBJ2-2,-,TRBV4-2,TRBD2,CASSQERVLAGVVNTGELFF,TGTGCCAGCAGCCAAGAACGGGTCCTAGCGGGGGTCGTGAACACCGGGGAGCTGTTTTTT
TRBJ1-6,many,TRBV3-1,-,CASSQGNSPLHF,TGTGCCAGCAGCCAAGGGAATTCACCCCTCCACTTT
TRBJ1-1,-,TRBV12-3/TRBV12-4,-,CASSSTPGNTEAFF,TGTGCCAGCAGTTCGACCCCCGGGAACACTGAAGCTTTCTTT
TRBJ2-1,-,TRBV5-1,TRBD1,CASSSPDRGYFNEQFF,TGCGCCAGCAGCTCTCCCGACAGGGGATATTTCAATGAGCAGTTCTTC
TRBJ2-7,-,TRBV7-9,-,CASSLASGTVNEQYF,TGTGCCAGCAGCTTAGCTTCCGGGACTGTCAACGAGCAGTACTTC
TRBJ1-2,few,TRBV24-1,-,CATSDLDRSYGYTF,TGTGCCACCAGTGATTTGGACAGGAGCTATGGCTACACCTTC
TRBJ2-5,-,TRBV9,-,CASSPGGALVETQYF,TGTGCCAGCAGCCCTGGGGGGGCCCTAGTGGAGACCCAGTACTTC
TRBJ1-2,few,TRBV4-1,TRBD1,CASSPETGTNYGYTF,TGCGCCAGCAGCCCGGAGACAGGGACTAACTATGGCTACACCTTC
TRBJ2-7,-,TRBV12-3/TRBV12-4,-,CASSGRQASYEQYF,TGTGCCAGCAGTGGGCGGCAGGCCTCCTACGAGCAGTACTTC